What follows describes a single TCR beta chain. A quantity of about 0.45 to 1 ug RNA underwent reverse transcription using random hexamers. The amplification used immunoSEQ multiplex PCR on TCR beta CDR3; it spanned 54 Vbeta and 13 Jbeta. TCRdb independently ran MiXCR on the immunoSEQ multiplex PCR reads; one entry per CDR3 protein. Of around 90,000 distinct CDR3 sequences listed, 96% were seen once; the top ten hold about 0.68%. This sample stems from a study of CD8 T cells in Susac syndrome. Study details: The Susac syndrome patients were therapy-naive, on corticosteroids, or on intravenous immunoglobulin alone at blood draw.

The germline CDR1 and CDR2 sequences are DFQATT and SNEGSKA (reference sequence). Trimming took off 3 bases at V and 3 bases at J, with 12 bases between the two ends. The CDR3 runs to 13 residues. From blood CD8+ and CD4+ T cells, the TCR beta chain was sequenced. The sequence was collected from a human donor with Susac syndrome. This chain joins TRBV20-1 and TRBJ2-7; perhaps TRBD1 as D (6 bases). Sequencing was performed on CD8+ T cells from PBMCs. The CDR3 loop is CSASGRGIYEQYF. CDR3 bases: TGCAGTGCTAGTGGCAGGGGAATCTACGAGCAGTACTTC.